The subject of this entry is one TCR beta chain. Its specific antigen is unknown. Base qualities are not recorded, but no much larger clone differs from it by a single base. The germline V end is reduced by 3 bases and the J end by 5 bases; junction bases left unmatched: 1. From its cysteine to its phenylalanine, the CDR3 spans 13 amino acids. Solely the CDR3 DNA is kept, with 39 bases framed from the first base. CDR1 and CDR2, looked up from the germline V gene, are KGHSH and LQKENI. This sample stems from a study of T cell repertoires in cytomegalovirus infection (dated by TCRdb to between 2017 and 2020). As for the study more broadly: Donor HLA type was relevant to the analysis, as public TCR beta signatures indicated carriage of CMV infection together with the matching HLA type.

The investigation overall reported the following: Carriers of CMV infection plus the relevant HLA type were discriminated by the cumulative frequency of public TCR beta family members in the study cohort and in an independent approximately 360-donor cohort. The ex vivo response was dominated by HLA-C-restricted CMV-specific TCR beta clonotypes, and the single most frequent clonotype in two of eight donors was supplied by these HLA-C-restricted clonotypes.

The sequencer was an Illumina HiSeq 1500. Starting from the raw public reads, TCRdb applied fastp trimming at Q25, assembled clones with MiXCR and retained in-frame beta chains. Each CDR3 protein gets just one entry, which takes the most common genes and DNA from the rows behind it. The sample table lists more than 150,000 distinct CDR3 sequences, approximately 19% of them with a count of one. Jointly, the top ten make up approximately 2.9% of the sample. The source material was PBMCs. The chain couples TRBV18 to TRBJ2-5; the central 9 bases match TRBD1. The sequence came from a human donor in good health (CMV status not recorded). Some clones in this sample may be carry-over from other donors' samples. The DNA sequence reads TGTGCCAGCTCACCGGGGACAGGGGAGACCCAGTACTTC. Protein translation: CASSPGTGETQYF.